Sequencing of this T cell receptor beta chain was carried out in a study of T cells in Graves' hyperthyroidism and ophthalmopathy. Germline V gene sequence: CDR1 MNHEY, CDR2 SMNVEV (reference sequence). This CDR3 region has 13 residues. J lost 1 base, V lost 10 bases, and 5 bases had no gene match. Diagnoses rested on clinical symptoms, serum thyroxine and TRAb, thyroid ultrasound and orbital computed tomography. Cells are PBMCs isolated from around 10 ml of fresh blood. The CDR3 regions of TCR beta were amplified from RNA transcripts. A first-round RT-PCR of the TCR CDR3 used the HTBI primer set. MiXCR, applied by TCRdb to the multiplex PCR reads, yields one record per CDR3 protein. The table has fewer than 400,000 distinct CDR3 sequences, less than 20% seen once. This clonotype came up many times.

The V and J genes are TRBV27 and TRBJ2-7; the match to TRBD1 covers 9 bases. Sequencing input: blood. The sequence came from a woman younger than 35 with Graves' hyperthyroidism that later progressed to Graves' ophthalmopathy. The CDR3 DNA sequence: TGTGCCATCGCCGGGACAGGGTCCTACGAGCAGTACTTC. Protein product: CAIAGTGSYEQYF.